This T cell receptor beta chain was obtained from a study of graft-versus-host responses after intestinal transplantation. Study-level information: Transplant types were multivisceral, liver-intestinal, or isolated intestinal. All of the recipients had induction that used anti-thymocyte globulin, then tacrolimus and steroids for approximately 3 years.

Overall study results and limits: Researchers found GvH clones in recipient marrow, and some showed up first in ileum or blood.

This CDR3 has 11 residues. Unmatched junction bases numbered 2, after V lost 5 bases and J lost 6 bases. Per germline, CDR1 GTSNPN and CDR2 SVGIG (reference sequence). Assay used: immunoSEQ multiplex PCR; TCRdb lists only in-frame clones, some missing. In the table there are fewer than 130,000 clones, around 93% of which are singletons. Concerning this clone: Its target is unknown.

The origin of this receptor is a human donor who received an intestinal transplant. This chain joins TRBV30 and TRBJ2-7; TRBD1 matches 9 bases. Sequencing used unstimulated CD8+ T cells sorted from spleen or lymph node cells, obtained before intestinal transplant. CDR3 DNA sequence: TGTGCCTGGGGGACAGGGCCCGAGCAGTACTTC. It encodes CAWGTGPEQYF.